Following are 17 T cell receptor beta chains from one sample sequenced in a study of T cells in Graves' hyperthyroidism and ophthalmopathy. Amplified TCR beta CDR3 regions came from RNA transcripts. A set of HTBI primers served as the primers for a first-round RT-PCR of the TCR CDR3. TCRdb reprocessed the multiplex PCR reads via MiXCR and lists one record per CDR3 protein. The table lists approximately 690,000 distinct CDR3 sequences, approximately 15% of them singletons, with under 15% in the top ten. Material for sequencing was blood. The receptors derive from a woman aged 50 to 60 with Graves' ophthalmopathy.

This clonotype was recorded at least ten times. The CDR3 region is CASSLGVNQPQHF. The CDR3 DNA sequence: TGCGCCAGCAGCTTGGGGGTCAATCAGCCCCAGCATTTT. This sequence joins TRBV5-1 and TRBJ1-5; D is unresolved. Deletions cut 0 bases from V and 3 bases from J, with 4 bases between. This CDR3 spans 13 amino acids. Germline-derived CDR1 and CDR2 are SGHRS and YFSETQ.

The sample holds a few counts of this clonotype. The gene calls are TRBV19 and TRBJ1-5; D uncertain. Germline V gene sequence: CDR1 LNHDA, CDR2 SQIVND (reference sequence). This CDR3 has 12 amino acids. V was pared by 3 bases and J by 6 bases, with 6 bases between. The CDR3 DNA reads TGTGCCAGTAGTATTGTGGCTCAGCCCCAGCATTTT. Amino acids: CASSIVAQPQHF.

This clonotype was counted many times. J is TRBJ2-3 and V is TRBV7-2; possibly TRBD1 or TRBD2 for D (5 bases each). Trimming pared 3 bases from V and 4 bases from J, leaving 14 bases between. Per the germline V gene, CDR1 is SGHTA and CDR2 is FQGNSA. The CDR3 spans 15 residues. Here the CDR3 DNA reads TGTGCCAGCAGCTTTGTCGGGGCTCGGGCAGATACGCAGTATTTT. Its translation is CASSFVGARADTQYF. The variable domain in full, with the rest retrieved from reference TRBV7-2 and TRBJ2-3, is GAGVSQSPSNKVTEKGKDVELRCDPISGHTALYWYRQSLGQGLEFLIYFQGNSAPDKSGLPSDRFSAERTGGSVSTLTIQRTQQEDSAVYLCASSFVGARADTQYFGPGTRLTVL.

In its sample, this clonotype was seen a few times. This may be a read error, as it is one base from a much larger clone. The chain uses TRBV28 and TRBJ1-1, with unresolved D. Germline V CDR1 and CDR2: MDHEN, SYDVKM. V dropped 5 bases and J dropped 9 bases, with 13 bases sitting between them. The CDR3 is made up of 12 amino acids. The chain's CDR3 is CASSIITSKAFF. CDR3 nucleotides: TGTGCCAGCAGTATAATTACAAGTAAAGCTTTCTTT.

This clonotype came up many times. This rearrangement joins TRBV7-2 to TRBJ2-4; 8 bases are a match to TRBD1. CDR1 and CDR2 (germline): SGHTA, FQGNSA. V lost 1 base to trimming and J lost 4 bases; unmatched junction nucleotides: 9. This CDR3 has 17 amino acids. The DNA for the CDR3 is TGTGCCAGCAGCTTAGATTCCACAGGGGGAACTAAAAACATTCAGTACTTC. Amino acid sequence: CASSLDSTGGTKNIQYF.

This clonotype was recorded at least ten times. The gene calls are TRBV30 and TRBJ2-7; D is perhaps TRBD1 or TRBD2 (5 bases each). Germline V lookup: CDR1 GTSNPN, CDR2 SVGIG (reference sequence). The CDR3 has 16 residues. Trimming took 0 bases from V and 3 from J, leaving 18 bases between them. The CDR3 DNA sequence: TGTGCCTGGAGTGTACGAGGGGCGAATTTAATCTACGAGCAGTACTTC. Translated: CAWSVRGANLIYEQYF.

Many counts were recorded for this clonotype. This chain joins TRBV7-2 and TRBJ1-6; 7 bases map to TRBD1. The germline CDR1 and CDR2 sequences are SGHTA and FQGNSA. J lost 8 bases, V lost 1 base, and 5 bases had no gene match. CDR3 size: 15 residues. The CDR3 loop is CASSLEGAGDSPLHF. The CDR3 DNA is TGTGCCAGCAGCTTAGAGGGGGCAGGGGATTCACCCCTCCACTTT.

This clonotype has a count of ten or more. The gene calls are TRBV18 and TRBJ1-4, with a possible D match to TRBD1 (6 bases). The V end was cut by 2 bases, the J end by 10 bases, with 14 bases between. The germline V gene has CDR1 KGHSH and CDR2 LQKENI. CDR3 length equals 14 residues. In nucleotides, the CDR3 is TGTGCCAGCTCACCATCTGCGACAGGCTTAAAACTGTTTTTT. This sequence encodes CASSPSATGLKLFF.

The rearrangement links TRBV20-1 to TRBJ1-2, with 7 bases aligning to TRBD1. The CDR3 has 14 amino acids. The J segment lost 6 bases and the V segment lost 0 bases, leaving 7 bases of the junction unmatched. Germline loops: CDR1 DFQATT, CDR2 SNEGSKA (reference sequence). The CDR3, as DNA: TGCAGTGCTAGAGATCAGGGACAGCGTGATGGCTACACCTTC. This encodes CSARDQGQRDGYTF.

A few counts support this clonotype. A much larger clone lies a single base off, so this may be a read error. This rearrangement joins TRBV2 to TRBJ2-3; unclear D gene. This CDR3 has 13 residues. The germline V gene encodes CDR1 SNHLY and CDR2 FYNNEI. The CDR3 here is CASSEGFTDAQYF. In DNA form, the CDR3 reads TGTGCCAGCAGTGAGGGATTCACAGATGCGCAGTATTTT.

The chain joins TRBV28 to TRBJ1-4, with a tentative D call TRBD1 (6 bases). Trimming took off 8 bases at V and 4 bases at J, with 17 bases between the two ends. Germline V gene data show CDR1 as MDHEN and CDR2 as SYDVKM. This CDR3 spans 15 amino acids. CDR3 nucleotides: TGTGCCAGCGAGGGGGGAGAGGGGTTTAATGAAAAACTGTTTTTT. Protein: CASEGGEGFNEKLFF. Full variable domain (missing parts from reference TRBV28 and TRBJ1-4): DVKVTQSSRYLVKRTGEKVFLECVQDMDHENMFWYRQDPGLGLRLIYFSYDVKMKEKGDIPEGYSVSREKKERFSLILESASTNQTSMYLCASEGGEGFNEKLFFGSGTQLSVL.

Turning to this clonotype: Possible read error: a much larger clone is one base away. The chain is built from TRBV6-2 or TRBV6-3 and TRBJ2-1; TRBD1 agrees at 10 bases. The CDR3 spans 17 residues. Trimming took 0 bases from V and 12 from J; bases not matched to a gene: 14. Germline V gene sequence: CDR1 MNHEY, CDR2 SVGEGT. The CDR3 nucleotides read TGTGCCAGCAGTTACTCGAGAGAAGGGACAGGGGATCATGGGCAGTTCTTC. It yields the protein CASSYSREGTGDHGQFF.

This clonotype was counted between two and nine times. This chain uses TRBV6-1 with TRBJ1-5, with no clear D. This CDR3 contains 16 residues. V dropped 6 bases and J dropped 4 bases, with 19 bases sitting between them. Germline loops: CDR1 MNHNS, CDR2 SASEGT. For the CDR3, the DNA is TGTGCCAGCAGACATACTTCGGACGGATCAAATCAGCCCCAGCATTTT. This encodes CASRHTSDGSNQPQHF.

This clonotype was recorded many times. The chain couples TRBV7-6 to TRBJ2-7, with 8 bases lining up with TRBD1. CDR1 is SGHVS, CDR2 FNYEAQ, per germline. The V and J ends lost 8 bases and 5 bases, in that order; junction bases with no gene match: 11. The CDR3 spans 14 residues. The CDR3 loop reads CASGERTGLDEQYF. CDR3 nucleotides: TGTGCCAGCGGTGAGAGGACAGGGCTCGACGAGCAGTACTTC.

In its sample, this clonotype was seen many times. The chain is built from TRBV28 and TRBJ2-1, with TRBD2 identical over 11 bases. The V gene's germline CDR1 is MDHEN and CDR2 SYDVKM. Losses at the gene ends were 8 bases for V and 6 bases for J; bases not matched to a gene: 9. This CDR3 contains 15 residues. For the CDR3, the DNA is TGTGCCAGCGGGGTTAGCGGGAGGGCTATCAATGAGCAGTTCTTC. It is translated as CASGVSGRAINEQFF.

This clonotype has at least ten counts. The CDR3 spells CASSEGIGLAGGSLFEQYF. The CDR3 DNA reads as TGTGCCAGCAGTGAGGGAATAGGGCTAGCGGGAGGCTCTCTATTCGAGCAGTACTTC. The genes are TRBV2 and TRBJ2-7; 11 bases line up with TRBD2. In germline, CDR1 is SNHLY, CDR2 FYNNEI. The CDR3 is made up of 19 amino acids. V was pared by 3 bases and J by 6 bases, with 19 bases of the junction left unmatched.

The chain employs TRBV20-1 and TRBJ1-1; D gene uncertain. V gave up 6 bases and J gave up 0 bases, with 8 bases separating them. CDR3 length equals 12 residues. Germline values: CDR1 DFQATT, CDR2 SNEGSKA (reference sequence). The DNA of the CDR3 is TGCAGTGCGCATAGAATGAACACTGAAGCTTTCTTT. It encodes CSAHRMNTEAFF.